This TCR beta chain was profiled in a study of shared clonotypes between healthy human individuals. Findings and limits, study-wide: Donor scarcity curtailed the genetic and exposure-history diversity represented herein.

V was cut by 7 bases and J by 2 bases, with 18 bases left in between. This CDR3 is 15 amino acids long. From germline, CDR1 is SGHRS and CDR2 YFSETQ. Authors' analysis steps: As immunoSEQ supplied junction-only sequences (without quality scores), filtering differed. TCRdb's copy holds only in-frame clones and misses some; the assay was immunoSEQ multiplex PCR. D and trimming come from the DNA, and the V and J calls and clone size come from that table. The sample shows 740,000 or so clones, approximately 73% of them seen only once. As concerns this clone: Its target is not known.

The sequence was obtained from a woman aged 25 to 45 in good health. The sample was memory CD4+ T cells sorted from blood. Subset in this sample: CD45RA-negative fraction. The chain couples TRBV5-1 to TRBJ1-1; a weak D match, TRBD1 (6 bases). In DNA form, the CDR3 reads TGCGCCAGCCAGCCATCGGCAGGGGCTAACACTGAAGCTTTCTTT. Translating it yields CASQPSAGANTEAFF.